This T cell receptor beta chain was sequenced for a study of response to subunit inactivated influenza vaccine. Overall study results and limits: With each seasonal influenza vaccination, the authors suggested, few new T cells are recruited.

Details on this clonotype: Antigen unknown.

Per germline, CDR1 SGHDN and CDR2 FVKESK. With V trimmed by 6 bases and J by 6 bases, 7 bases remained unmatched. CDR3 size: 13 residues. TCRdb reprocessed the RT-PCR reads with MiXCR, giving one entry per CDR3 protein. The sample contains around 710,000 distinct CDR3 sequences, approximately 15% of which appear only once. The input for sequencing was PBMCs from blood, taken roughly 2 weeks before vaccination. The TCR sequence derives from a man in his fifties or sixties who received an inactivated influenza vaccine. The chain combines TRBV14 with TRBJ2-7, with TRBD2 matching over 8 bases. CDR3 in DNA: TGTGCCAGCAGTAAGGTCAGCGGGGGCGAGCAGTACTTC. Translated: CASSKVSGGEQYF.